Following are 21 T cell receptor beta chains from one sample sequenced in a study of immune cell composition in non-small cell lung cancer listed by TCRdb under 2017. Non-adjacent lung tissue from the same patient, taken as far from the tumour as possible and at least 3 cm away, was used for the normal lung samples. Preparation of the library involved the immunoSEQ multiplex PCR assay. TCRdb took this table from immuneACCESS and kept in-frame rearrangements with V and J called. Such tables lack part of the clones; where checked against another copy, unresolved V genes explain under half of the gap, and the rest is unexplained. The sample profile shows 2,400 or so clones; 55% to 80% of them were found once. Less than 20% of the sample lies in the top ten. This sample was shared with a second study, whose subject was CD4 T cells in lung cancer.

The sample consisted of non-adjacent lung tissue. These receptors all come from a human donor with non-small cell lung cancer.

The chain combines TRBV19 with TRBJ2-7; weak D call: TRBD1 (6 bases). CDR1 and CDR2 from the germline V gene are LNHDA and SQIVND (reference sequence). The length of the CDR3 is 16 residues. Between the trimmed V and J ends, which lost 3 bases and 3 bases, there was a span of 18 bases. This CDR3 reads CASSILSQGPSYEQYF. The CDR3 DNA reads TGTGCCAGTAGTATCCTATCACAGGGTCCAAGCTACGAGCAGTACTTC.

This sequence joins TRBV6-5 and TRBJ1-2; D perhaps matches TRBD1 (6 bases). Trimming shortened V by 7 bases and J by 7 bases, and 13 bases separated the two germline ends. Germline-derived CDR1 and CDR2 are MNHEY and SVGAGI. The CDR3 spans 12 residues. The CDR3 reads CASTAGERGYTF. DNA of the CDR3: TGTGCCAGCACCGCAGGGGAGCGTGGCTACACCTTC.

The V call is TRBV4-3, the J call TRBJ2-7, with TRBD2 as a possible D gene (6 bases). Per the germline V gene, CDR1 is LGHNA and CDR2 is YSLEER. With 0 bases removed from V and 0 bases from J, the gap between germline ends came to 9 bases. The CDR3 covers 15 residues. CDR3 nucleotide sequence: TGCGCCAGCAGCCAAGAGGACGGGGGCTCCTACGAGCAGTACTTC. It codes for CASSQEDGGSYEQYF.

The gene calls are TRBV2 and TRBJ2-3; 9 bases map to TRBD2. V lost 0 bases to trimming and J lost 4 bases; unmatched junction nucleotides: 5. There are 16 residues in the CDR3. Germline V gene sequence: CDR1 SNHLY, CDR2 FYNNEI. CDR3 region: CASSEALLAGADTQYF. The CDR3 DNA is TGTGCCAGCAGTGAAGCGCTTTTAGCGGGGGCAGATACGCAGTATTTT.

This clone was detected only a few times. This chain links TRBV4-1 with TRBJ1-1; the D gene is possibly TRBD1 (5 bases). Germline V gene lookup returns CDR1 MGHRA and CDR2 YSYEKL. The CDR3 length is 13 residues. Trimming left V 4 bases short and J 4 bases short, with 10 bases between. CDR3 sequence reads: CASSLGGATEAFF. In DNA form, the CDR3 reads TGCGCCAGCAGCCTTGGAGGGGCCACTGAAGCTTTCTTT.

The chain uses TRBV6-5 and TRBJ2-7; TRBD1 is a possible D gene (6 bases). The CDR3 covers 14 residues. CDR1 is MNHEY, CDR2 SVGAGI, per germline. V lost 7 bases, J lost 0 bases, and 13 bases lay in between. This CDR3 is CASNYDRSSYEQYF. The DNA of the CDR3 is TGTGCCAGCAACTATGACAGGTCCTCCTACGAGCAGTACTTC.

This clone was seen more than once but under ten times. This chain links TRBV4-3 with TRBJ1-5; 7 nucleotides line up with TRBD1. J gave up 2 bases and V 0 bases, and 4 bases lay outside the gene matches. Germline V gene lookup returns CDR1 LGHNA and CDR2 YSLEER. This CDR3 region has 16 residues. CDR3 protein: CASSQETGTGNQPQHF. In DNA, the CDR3 is TGCGCCAGCAGCCAAGAAACCGGGACAGGCAATCAGCCCCAGCATTTT.

The chain employs TRBV6-6 and TRBJ1-1; D ambiguous. The CDR3 length is 16 residues. V lost 2 bases and J lost 0, with 13 bases in between. CDR1 is MNHNY and CDR2 is SVGAGI in the germline V gene (reference sequence). The CDR3 region is CASSYGSGRVNTEAFF. CDR3 DNA: TGTGCCAGCAGTTACGGGTCGGGAAGGGTGAACACTGAAGCTTTCTTT.

The gene calls are TRBV15 and TRBJ2-3; TRBD1 agrees at 8 bases. V dropped 3 bases and J dropped 3; count of bases not matched to a gene: 11. Germline CDR1 and CDR2: LNHNV and YYDKDF (reference sequence). This CDR3 contains 17 residues. In DNA form, the CDR3 reads TGTGCCACCAGCAGCGGATCCGGGACAGGTCCTACAGATACGCAGTATTTT. It yields the protein CATSSGSGTGPTDTQYF.

The chain joins TRBV28 to TRBJ2-7; D perhaps matches TRBD2 (5 bases). Germline values: CDR1 MDHEN, CDR2 SYDVKM. Trimming removed 7 bases at V and 2 bases at J, with 9 bases between. The CDR3 consists of 12 residues. The CDR3 spells CASTAGTYEQYF. As DNA, the CDR3 is TGTGCCAGCACGGCCGGGACCTACGAGCAGTACTTC.

This clone was seen once. CDR3 bases: TGTGCCAGCAGCTTTTTAGCGACAGATACGCAGTATTTT. Protein sequence: CASSFLATDTQYF. This chain connects TRBV5-4 to TRBJ2-3, with a tentative D call TRBD2 (5 bases). The CDR3 sequence is 13 residues long. The germline CDR1 and CDR2 sequences are SGHNT and YYREEE (reference sequence). V was cut by 2 bases and J by 3 bases, with 7 bases left in between.

The genes are TRBV6-1 and TRBJ1-3; D might be TRBD1 (5 bases). Trimming stripped 5 bases from V and 0 bases from J, with 8 bases between. The CDR3 is made up of 14 amino acids. Germline CDR1 reads MNHNS; CDR2 reads SASEGT. CDR3 region: CASSRQSSGNTIYF. The CDR3 DNA is TGTGCCAGCAGTCGACAGAGCTCTGGAAACACCATATATTTT.

This clone was detected only once. The rearrangement uses TRBV11-2 and TRBJ1-1, with 7 bases matching TRBD1. In germline, CDR1 is SGHAT, CDR2 FQNNGV. The CDR3 covers 12 residues. V gave up 3 bases and J gave up 11 bases; unmatched junction bases: 6. Here the CDR3 DNA reads TGTGCCAGCAGCTTCGACAGGGAGGTGGCTTTCTTT. Protein sequence: CASSFDREVAFF. Filled out from reference TRBV11-2 and TRBJ1-1, the complete variable domain reads EAGVAQSPRYKIIEKRQSVAFWCNPISGHATLYWYQQILGQGPKLLIQFQNNGVVDDSQLPKDRFSAERLKGVDSTLKIQPAKLEDSAVYLCASSFDREVAFFGQGTRLTVV.

The chain is built from TRBV28 and TRBJ2-7; D unclear. This CDR3 is built from 11 residues. Trimming removed 5 bases from V and 7 bases from J, with 9 bases in between. From germline, CDR1 is MDHEN and CDR2 SYDVKM. The CDR3 here is CASSETREQYF. In DNA, the CDR3 is TGTGCCAGCAGTGAGACTCGGGAGCAGTACTTC.

The J gene is TRBJ2-5, the V gene TRBV6-8; 10 bases fit TRBD2. V was pared by 6 bases and J by 5 bases, with 6 bases of the junction left unmatched. The CDR3 runs 14 residues. CDR1 MNHGY and CDR2 SAAAGT come from the germline V gene. The CDR3 DNA follows: TGTGCCAGCAGGGATAGCGGGGGGCTGGAGACCCAGTACTTC. Translated: CASRDSGGLETQYF.

This clone was seen more than once but under ten times. The chain joins TRBV4-3 to TRBJ2-3, with D perhaps TRBD1 (6 bases). V was pared by 4 bases and J by 4 bases, with 9 bases between. Germline values: CDR1 LGHNA, CDR2 YSLEER. The CDR3 extends over 13 amino acids. The CDR3: CASSLGGADTQYF. DNA for the CDR3: TGCGCCAGCAGCCTAGGGGGAGCAGATACGCAGTATTTT.

The V gene is TRBV27, the J gene TRBJ2-1, with a possible D match to TRBD2 (6 bases). Germline V CDR1 and CDR2: MNHEY, SMNVEV (reference sequence). Trimming left V 3 bases short and J 7 bases short, with 10 bases between. This CDR3 comprises 13 residues. CDR3 protein: CASSFAGRNEQFF. The CDR3, as DNA: TGTGCCAGCAGTTTTGCGGGGCGGAATGAGCAGTTCTTC.

This chain connects TRBV1 to TRBJ1-5. TRBV1 is labeled a pseudogene. The CDR3 is 18 residues long. The CDR3 region has the DNA TGCACCAGCAGCCAGGCGGGGGCGAGGCGGGATAGCAATCAGCCCCAGCATTTT. This gives the protein CTSSQAGARRDSNQPQHF.

The rearrangement links TRBV11-3 to TRBJ1-2, with D hard to call. Germline values: CDR1 SGHNT, CDR2 YENEEA. The CDR3 has 13 residues. Trimming removed 1 base at V and 1 base at J, with 4 bases between. CDR3 bases: TGTGCCAGCAGCTTAGGGCATAACTATGGCTACACCTTC. Translation: CASSLGHNYGYTF.

The chain recombines TRBV11-2 with TRBJ2-1, with a tentative D call TRBD1 (5 bases). Germline loops: CDR1 SGHAT, CDR2 FQNNGV. Trimming took off 0 bases at V and 0 bases at J, with 12 bases between the two ends. The CDR3 contains 17 residues. Here the CDR3 reads CASSLDRSGRSYNEQFF. CDR3 in DNA: TGTGCCAGCAGCTTAGACCGTTCAGGGCGCTCCTACAATGAGCAGTTCTTC.

The rearrangement joins TRBV29-1 to TRBJ1-1; D gene uncertain. Germline CDR1 is SQVTM and CDR2 is ANQGSEA. V was shortened by 4 bases and J by 0 bases, with 9 bases between the two germline ends. This CDR3 region has 13 residues. This CDR3 reads CSVVVRMNTEAFF. In DNA form, the CDR3 reads TGCAGCGTTGTGGTCAGGATGAACACTGAAGCTTTCTTT. Full variable domain (remainder filled in from reference TRBV29-1 and TRBJ1-1): SAVISQKPSRDICQRGTSLTIQCQVDSQVTMMFWYRQQPGQSLTLIATANQGSEATYESGFVIDKFPISRPNLTFSTLTVSNMSPEDSSIYLCSVVVRMNTEAFFGQGTRLTVV.